Sequencing of this T cell receptor (beta chain) was carried out in a study of immune reconstitution after stem cell transplant in scleroderma. By proportion, this clonotype is medium-sized (0.01 to 0.1%). TCRdb re-called the RT-PCR reads through MiXCR, storing one row per CDR3 protein. The sample lists about 1,500 distinct CDR3 sequences, roughly 9% occurring once. The junction had 6 bases not matched to a gene; V was cut back by 5 bases and J by 6 bases. The CDR3 covers 14 residues. Germline CDR1 is SGHNT and CDR2 is YENEEA. This clonotype was sampled from a female donor with systemic sclerosis. This material was acquired before or after autologous hematopoietic stem cell transplantation (not recorded which). The J gene is TRBJ2-1, the V gene TRBV11-3; 8 positions agree with TRBD2. The CDR3 spells CASSMISGSNEQFF. The CDR3 DNA reads TGTGCCAGCAGCATGATAAGCGGGAGCAATGAGCAGTTCTTC.